A single sample gave rise to the 17 T cell receptor beta chains below, sequenced in a study of shared clonotypes between healthy human individuals. TCRdb's copy holds only in-frame clones and misses some; the assay was immunoSEQ multiplex PCR. The sample includes roughly 700,000 clones, less than 95% of them seen just once. Sequencing used memory CD8+ T cells from PBMCs. Subset meaning: CD45RO+ cells pooled with CCR7-negative TemRA cells. These receptors were taken from a young man in good health. Some clones in this sample may be carry-over from other donors' samples.

The chain employs TRBV7-9 and TRBJ1-2; D is ambiguous. The V end was cut by 1 base, the J end by 6 bases, with 6 bases between. Germline CDR1 is SEHNR and CDR2 is FQNEAQ (reference sequence). This CDR3 spans 12 amino acids. CDR3 nucleotide sequence: TGTGCCAGCAGCTTAGACAGAGATGGCTACACCTTC. Amino acids: CASSLDRDGYTF.

The V and J genes are TRBV7-2 and TRBJ1-5, with unresolved D. The CDR3 loop spans 14 amino acids. Trimming cost V 5 bases and J 2 bases, with 10 bases left between them. Germline CDR1 reads SGHTA; CDR2 reads FQGNSA. The DNA of the CDR3 is TGTGCCAGCAGCCCCCTCCGCGGCAATCAGCCCCAGCATTTT. This translates into CASSPLRGNQPQHF. The complete variable domain, with remaining parts taken from reference TRBV7-2 and TRBJ1-5, reads GAGVSQSPSNKVTEKGKDVELRCDPISGHTALYWYRQSLGQGLEFLIYFQGNSAPDKSGLPSDRFSAERTGGSVSTLTIQRTQQEDSAVYLCASSPLRGNQPQHFGDGTRLSIL.

The rearrangement links TRBV7-9 to TRBJ2-2; 9 bases are shared with TRBD1. Germline CDR1 is SEHNR and CDR2 is FQNEAQ (reference sequence). V lost 5 bases, J lost 5 bases, and 9 bases stayed unmatched. There are 16 residues in the CDR3. This CDR3 reads CASSLTGGVETGELFF. As DNA, the CDR3 is TGTGCCAGCAGCCTTACAGGGGGCGTCGAGACCGGGGAGCTGTTTTTT.

The rearrangement uses TRBV7-2 and TRBJ2-7, with D maybe TRBD1 (5 bases). V lost 6 bases and J lost 3, with 12 bases in between. The CDR3 consists of 13 residues. The V gene's germline CDR1 is SGHTA and CDR2 FQGNSA. In DNA, the CDR3 is TGTGCCAGCAGTAAGGGGCAGATCTACGAGCAGTACTTC. Translating gives CASSKGQIYEQYF.

The chain uses TRBV27 and TRBJ2-1; a weak D match, TRBD2 (5 bases). V dropped 5 bases and J dropped 4 bases, with 18 bases sitting between them. This CDR3 is 16 amino acids long. Germline lookup yields CDR1 MNHEY and CDR2 SMNVEV (reference sequence). The CDR3 bases are TGTGCCAGCAGTGGCCTTCCGGGAAGTCAATACAATGAGCAGTTCTTC. Protein product: CASSGLPGSQYNEQFF.

This chain connects TRBV13 to TRBJ2-4; TRBD2 is a possible D gene (5 bases). CDR1 PRHDT and CDR2 FYEKMQ come from the germline V gene (reference sequence). This CDR3 is 15 amino acids long. V lost 5 bases and J lost 0, with 11 bases in between. The CDR3 DNA follows: TGTGCCAGCAGCATCGGACGGGGAGCCAAAAACATTCAGTACTTC. This sequence encodes CASSIGRGAKNIQYF. The whole variable domain, filled in from reference TRBV13 and TRBJ2-4, reads AAGVIQSPRHLIKEKRETATLKCYPIPRHDTVYWYQQGPGQDPQFLISFYEKMQSDKGSIPDRFSAQQFSDYHSELNMSSLELGDSALYFCASSIGRGAKNIQYFGAGTRLSVL.

CDR3 bases: TGTGCCAGCACCTCCCGGGTCGGTCAATACGAGCAGTACTTC. Amino acids: CASTSRVGQYEQYF. The rearrangement joins TRBV27 to TRBJ2-7; D call uncertain. V gave up 7 bases and J gave up 4 bases, with 17 bases separating them. This CDR3 region has 14 residues. Germline V gives CDR1 MNHEY, CDR2 SMNVEV (reference sequence).

J is TRBJ2-5 and V is TRBV2; TRBD2 matches 7 bases. The CDR3 extends over 14 amino acids. The V segment lost 3 bases and the J segment 5 bases; nucleotides outside the gene matches: 6. Germline V gives CDR1 SNHLY, CDR2 FYNNEI. Here the CDR3 DNA reads TGTGCCAGCAGTGAGGAAGCGGGAAGGGAGACCCAGTACTTC. Translated: CASSEEAGRETQYF. The entire variable domain, with the rest obtained from reference TRBV2 and TRBJ2-5, is as follows: EPEVTQTPSHQVTQMGQEVILRCVPISNHLYFYWYRQILGQKVEFLVSFYNNEISEKSEIFDDQFSVERPDGSNFTLKIRSTKLEDSAMYFCASSEEAGRETQYFGPGTRLLVL.

The chain has TRBV28 and TRBJ1-3; D unresolved. Germline V lookup: CDR1 MDHEN, CDR2 SYDVKM. The length of the CDR3 is 11 residues. V dropped 6 bases and J dropped 4 bases, with 4 bases sitting between them. This CDR3 reads CASRMGNTIYF. In DNA form, the CDR3 reads TGTGCCAGCAGGATGGGAAACACCATATATTTT.

J is TRBJ2-1 and V is TRBV19, with D tentatively TRBD1 (6 bases). CDR1 LNHDA and CDR2 SQIVND come from the germline V gene (reference sequence). The CDR3 sequence is 19 residues long. V shed 3 bases and J shed 8 bases, with 29 bases lying between them. CDR3: CASSIPNDRYVLRPYEQFF. The DNA of the CDR3 is TGTGCCAGTAGTATCCCAAACGACAGGTATGTACTTCGTCCGTATGAGCAGTTCTTC.

This clone has just one count. V gene TRBV6-5 combines with J gene TRBJ2-2; D gene unclear. Per germline, CDR1 MNHEY and CDR2 SVGAGI. The CDR3 length is 12 residues. V was pared by 5 bases and J by 7 bases, with 8 bases between. CDR3 DNA sequence: TGTGCCAGCAGTACCCATGACGGGGAGCTGTTTTTT. Encoded protein: CASSTHDGELFF.

J is TRBJ2-7 and V is TRBV27, with unresolved D. Germline loops: CDR1 MNHEY, CDR2 SMNVEV (reference sequence). The V end was cut by 8 bases, the J end by 0 bases, with 14 bases between. The CDR3 length is 14 residues. In DNA form, the CDR3 reads TGTGCCAGCGGGGTCACCTGGGACTCCTACGAGCAGTACTTC. Protein product: CASGVTWDSYEQYF.

The chain is built from TRBV13 and TRBJ1-3, with no clear D. Between the trimmed V and J ends, which lost 4 bases and 4 bases, there was a span of 5 bases. Germline V gives CDR1 PRHDT, CDR2 FYEKMQ (reference sequence). The CDR3 contains 12 residues. This CDR3 reads CASSSQGNTIYF. CDR3 sequence (DNA): TGTGCCAGCAGCTCCCAGGGAAACACCATATATTTT.

The chain has TRBV7-9 and TRBJ2-2, with 9 positions matching TRBD1. Trimming cost V 5 bases and J 1 base; bases outside gene matches: 5. The CDR3 sequence is 16 residues long. Germline V lookup: CDR1 SEHNR, CDR2 FQNEAQ (reference sequence). The CDR3 DNA reads TGTGCCAGCAGCCAGTGGGGACAGGGGAACACCGGGGAGCTGTTTTTT. This encodes CASSQWGQGNTGELFF.

The chain employs TRBV5-6 and TRBJ2-7, with 7 bases that match TRBD1. The V segment lost 2 bases and the J segment 0 bases; nucleotides outside the gene matches: 2. The length of the CDR3 is 14 residues. The germline gives CDR1 SGHDT, CDR2 YYEEEE. CDR3: CASSFGQDSYEQYF. The CDR3 region has the DNA TGTGCCAGCAGCTTTGGACAGGACTCCTACGAGCAGTACTTC.

This chain links TRBV5-6 with TRBJ1-4; 10 nucleotides match TRBD1. With 3 bases clipped from V and 8 bases from J, the junction kept 4 bases outside the gene matches. The CDR3 length is 14 residues. Germline CDR1 SGHDT, CDR2 YYEEEE. The CDR3 region is CASSWDRGQEKLFF. CDR3 in DNA: TGTGCCAGCAGCTGGGACAGGGGTCAAGAAAAACTGTTTTTT.

This clone appeared a single time. The CDR3 loop is CSASGDSSLYEQYF. CDR3 nucleotide sequence: TGCAGCGCCTCAGGGGACTCTTCATTATACGAGCAGTACTTC. The V call is TRBV29-1, the J call TRBJ2-5; tentatively, D is TRBD1 or TRBD2 (6 bases each). The J call is in doubt because the DNA end fits TRBJ2-7 better. This CDR3 has 14 amino acids. From germline, CDR1 is SQVTM and CDR2 ANQGSEA.